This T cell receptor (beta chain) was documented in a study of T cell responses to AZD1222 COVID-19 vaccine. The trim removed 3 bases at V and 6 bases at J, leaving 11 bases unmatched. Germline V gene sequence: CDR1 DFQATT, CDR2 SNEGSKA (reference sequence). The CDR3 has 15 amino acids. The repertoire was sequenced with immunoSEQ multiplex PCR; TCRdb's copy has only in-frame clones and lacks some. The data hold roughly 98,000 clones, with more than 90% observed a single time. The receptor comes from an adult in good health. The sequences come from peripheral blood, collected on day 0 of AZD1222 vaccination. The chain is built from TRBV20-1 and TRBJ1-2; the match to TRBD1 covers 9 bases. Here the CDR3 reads CSASGAHGTGNGYTF. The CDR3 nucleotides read TGCAGTGCTAGTGGAGCACACGGGACAGGGAATGGCTACACCTTC.